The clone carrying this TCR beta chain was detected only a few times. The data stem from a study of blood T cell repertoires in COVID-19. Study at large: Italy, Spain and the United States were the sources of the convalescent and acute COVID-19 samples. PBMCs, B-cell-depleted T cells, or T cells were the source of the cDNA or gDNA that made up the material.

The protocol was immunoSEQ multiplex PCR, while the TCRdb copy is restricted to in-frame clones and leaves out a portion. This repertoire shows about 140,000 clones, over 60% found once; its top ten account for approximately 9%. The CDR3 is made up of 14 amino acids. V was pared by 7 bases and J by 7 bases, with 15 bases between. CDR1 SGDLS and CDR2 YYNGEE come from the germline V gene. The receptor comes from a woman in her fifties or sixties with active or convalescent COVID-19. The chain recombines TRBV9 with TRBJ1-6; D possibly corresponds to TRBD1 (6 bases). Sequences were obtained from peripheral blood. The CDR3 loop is CASHPGGGNSPLHF. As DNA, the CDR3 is TGTGCCAGCCACCCTGGCGGGGGCAATTCACCCCTCCACTTT.